This T cell receptor (beta chain) was documented in a study of OX40 agonist ivuxolimab in advanced cancers. The assay was immunoSEQ multiplex PCR, and TCRdb's table has in-frame clones only and misses some. Here the sample spans tens of thousands of clones, 70% to 90% being singletons. The material was CD4+ or CD8+ T cells sorted from blood, obtained in a trial of the OX40 agonist ivuxolimab. This clonotype originated in an adult with an advanced solid tumor such as melanoma, head and neck, liver or kidney cancer.

The CDR3 DNA sequence: TGTGCCAGCAGAGAGGTCGCGGGCCACGAGCAGTACTTC. Protein: CASREVAGHEQYF. The gene calls are TRBV2 and TRBJ2-7; D might be TRBD2 (5 bases). The CDR3 extends over 13 amino acids. From germline, CDR1 is SNHLY and CDR2 FYNNEI. Trimming pared 6 bases from V and 5 bases from J, leaving 14 bases between.